This paragraph covers one TCR beta chain sequence. Sequence at one end of the junction differs from germline and may be a read error. These data belong to a study of blood T cell repertoires in COVID-19. Study-wide background: COVID-19 samples, acute and convalescent, were from the United States, Italy and Spain. Sample material is recorded as cDNA or gDNA derived from T cells, B-cell-depleted T cells, or PBMCs.

This CDR3 is built from 13 residues. The germline CDR1 and CDR2 sequences are SGHAT and FQNNGV. Per the authors' pipeline: Scientists estimated how many nucleated cells there were by amplifying reference gene primers. Using immunoSEQ multiplex PCR, the repertoire was profiled, and TCRdb retains in-frame clones only, with some absent. D and trimming were read from the DNA, whereas the V and J calls and clone size are those reported in that table. This sample carries 200,000 to 250,000 clones, about 78% of them seen once, and the ten largest clones take 7% to 8.5%. The sample was peripheral blood. This clonotype was obtained from a woman aged 70 to 79 with acute or convalescent COVID-19. The rearrangement links TRBV11-2 to TRBJ2-4; D might be TRBD2 (5 bases). The CDR3 DNA is TGTGCCAGCAGCCTAGACCGGGGAAACATTCAGTACTTC. Amino acid sequence: CASSLDRGNIQYF.